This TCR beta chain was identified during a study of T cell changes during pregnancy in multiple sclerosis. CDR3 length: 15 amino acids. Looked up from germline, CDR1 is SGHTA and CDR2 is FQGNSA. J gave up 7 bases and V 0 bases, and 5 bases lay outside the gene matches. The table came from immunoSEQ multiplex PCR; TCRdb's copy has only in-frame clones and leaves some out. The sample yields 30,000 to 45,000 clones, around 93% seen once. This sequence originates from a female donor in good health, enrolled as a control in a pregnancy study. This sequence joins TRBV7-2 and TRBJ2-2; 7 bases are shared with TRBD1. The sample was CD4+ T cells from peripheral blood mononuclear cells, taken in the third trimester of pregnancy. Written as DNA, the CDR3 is TGTGCCAGCAGCTTAGCTTCAGGGGGTAACGGGGAGCTGTTTTTT. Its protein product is CASSLASGGNGELFF.